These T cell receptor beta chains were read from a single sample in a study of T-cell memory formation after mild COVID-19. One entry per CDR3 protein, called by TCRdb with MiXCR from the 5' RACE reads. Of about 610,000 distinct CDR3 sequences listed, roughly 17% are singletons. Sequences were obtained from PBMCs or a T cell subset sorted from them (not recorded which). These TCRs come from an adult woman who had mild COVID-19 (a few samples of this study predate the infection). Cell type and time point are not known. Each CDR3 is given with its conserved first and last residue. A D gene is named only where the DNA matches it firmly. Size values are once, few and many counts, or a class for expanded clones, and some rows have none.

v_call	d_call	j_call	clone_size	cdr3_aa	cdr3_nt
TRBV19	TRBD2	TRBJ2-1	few	CASSTPTSGRTYEQFF	TGTGCCAGTAGTACCCCGACTAGCGGGAGGACGTATGAGCAGTTCTTC
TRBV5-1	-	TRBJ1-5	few	CASISRCVENQPQHF	TGCGCCAGCATCTCTCGGTGTGTCGAGAATCAGCCCCAGCATTTT
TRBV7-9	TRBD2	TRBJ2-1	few	CASSFRESGSYNEQFF	TGTGCCAGCAGCTTTCGAGAAAGCGGGAGTTACAATGAGCAGTTCTTC
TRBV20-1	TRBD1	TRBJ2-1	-	CSARDRDPYNEQFF	TGCAGTGCGCGCGACAGGGACCCCTACAATGAGCAGTTCTTC
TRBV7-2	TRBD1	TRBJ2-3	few	CASSSLAGQGTDTQYF	TGTGCCAGCAGTTCTCTTGCCGGACAGGGCACAGATACGCAGTATTTT
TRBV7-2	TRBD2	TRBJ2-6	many	CASSLVSSGNSGANVLTF	TGTGCCAGCAGCTTAGTGTCTAGCGGGAACTCTGGGGCCAACGTCCTGACTTTC
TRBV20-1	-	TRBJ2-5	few	CSARAMVSVLIQETQYF	TGCAGTGCTAGAGCTATGGTCAGTGTCCTCATCCAAGAGACCCAGTACTTC
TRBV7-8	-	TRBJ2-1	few	CASSLSDRGSYNEQFF	TGTGCCAGCAGCTTATCCGACCGGGGGTCCTACAATGAGCAGTTCTTC
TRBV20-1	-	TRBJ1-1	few	CSARDTGSSTEAFF	TGCAGTGCTCGGGACACAGGGTCGTCGACTGAAGCTTTCTTT
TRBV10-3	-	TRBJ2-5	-	CAISESLAWETQYF	TGTGCCATCAGTGAGTCATTAGCTTGGGAGACCCAGTACTTC
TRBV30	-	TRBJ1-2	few	CAWSVHSGYTF	TGTGCCTGGAGTGTGCACAGCGGCTACACCTTC
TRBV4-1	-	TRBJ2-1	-	CASSQDGRPIDEQFF	TGCGCCAGCAGCCAAGATGGACGGCCGATCGATGAGCAGTTCTTC
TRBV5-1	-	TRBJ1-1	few	CASSLEAGAEAFF	TGCGCCAGCAGCTTGGAGGCCGGGGCTGAAGCTTTCTTT
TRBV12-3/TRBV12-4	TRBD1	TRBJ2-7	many	CASSSRQGAYEQYF	TGTGCCAGCAGTTCAAGACAGGGGGCGTACGAGCAGTACTTC
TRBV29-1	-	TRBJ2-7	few	CSVEVGGPSYEQYF	TGCAGCGTTGAGGTGGGGGGTCCCTCCTACGAGCAGTACTTC
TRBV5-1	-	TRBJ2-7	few	CASSFVTGPSYEQYF	TGCGCCAGCAGCTTCGTTACGGGACCATCGTACGAGCAGTACTTC
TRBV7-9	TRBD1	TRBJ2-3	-	CASSEPNRGPEVDTQYF	TGTGCCAGCAGCGAGCCGAACAGGGGGCCGGAGGTGGATACGCAGTATTTT
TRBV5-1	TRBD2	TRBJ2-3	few	CASRPSGGGTTDTQYF	TGCGCCAGCAGACCCAGCGGGGGGGGCACCACAGATACGCAGTATTTT
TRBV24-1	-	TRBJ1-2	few	CATSDPMDGANYGYTF	TGTGCCACCAGTGATCCTATGGACGGAGCTAACTATGGCTACACCTTC
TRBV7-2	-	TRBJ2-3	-	CASSSNSGDTQYF	TGTGCCAGCAGCAGCAACTCCGGGGATACGCAGTATTTT
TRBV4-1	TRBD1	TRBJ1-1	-	CASSHYRDSWDTEAFF	TGCGCCAGCAGCCACTATCGGGACAGTTGGGACACTGAAGCTTTCTTT
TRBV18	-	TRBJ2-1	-	CASSPERGGSYNEQFF	TGTGCCAGCTCACCGGAGCGAGGCGGCTCCTACAATGAGCAGTTCTTC